The clone carrying this TCR beta chain came up once. Profiled with immunoSEQ multiplex PCR; TCRdb holds only in-frame clones, not every one. The sample includes around 69,000 clones, around 86% of them seen just once. This sample was taken from a study of OX40 agonist ivuxolimab in advanced cancers. V gave up 10 bases and J gave up 6 bases; unmatched junction bases: 10. The CDR3 is 14 residues long. Germline V gene data show CDR1 as LNHDA and CDR2 as SQIVND (reference sequence). Sequencing was performed on CD4+ or CD8+ T cells sorted from blood, taken in a trial of the OX40 agonist ivuxolimab. The genes are TRBV19 and TRBJ2-3; 10 nucleotides align to TRBD1. The source of this sequence is an adult with an advanced solid tumor such as melanoma, head and neck, liver or kidney cancer. CDR3 DNA sequence: TGTGCCACCGGGGGCGGGACAGGGGATGATACGCAGTATTTT. Amino acids: CATGGGTGDDTQYF. The whole variable domain, filled in from reference TRBV19 and TRBJ2-3, reads DGGITQSPKYLFRKEGQNVTLSCEQNLNHDAMYWYRQDPGQGLRLIYYSQIVNDFQKGDIAEGYSVSREKKESFPLTVTSAQKNPTAFYLCATGGGTGDDTQYFGPGTRLTVL.